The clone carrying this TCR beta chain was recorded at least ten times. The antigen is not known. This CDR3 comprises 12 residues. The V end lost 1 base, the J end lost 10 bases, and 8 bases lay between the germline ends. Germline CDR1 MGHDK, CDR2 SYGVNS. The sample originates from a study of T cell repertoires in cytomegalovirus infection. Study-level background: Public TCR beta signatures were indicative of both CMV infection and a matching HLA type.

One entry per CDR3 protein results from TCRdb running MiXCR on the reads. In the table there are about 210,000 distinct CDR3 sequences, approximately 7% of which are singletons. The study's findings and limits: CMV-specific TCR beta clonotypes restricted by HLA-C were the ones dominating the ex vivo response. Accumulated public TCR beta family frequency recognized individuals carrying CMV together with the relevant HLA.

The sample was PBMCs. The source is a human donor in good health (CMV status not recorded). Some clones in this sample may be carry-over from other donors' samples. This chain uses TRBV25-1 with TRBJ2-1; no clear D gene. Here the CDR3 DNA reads TGTGCCAGCAGTGAATGGGCAGGAGAGCAGTTCTTC. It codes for CASSEWAGEQFF.